This T cell receptor (beta chain) is from a study of CD8+CD57+ T cells in acquired aplastic anemia. The sample holds many counts of this clonotype. Its specificity is unknown. The CDR3 has 14 residues. With 7 bases removed from V and 1 base from J, the gap between germline ends came to 13 bases. Germline CDR1 and CDR2: MNHEY and SVGEGT. The study, taken as a whole, reports: Twenty-nine sequences, all CD8+ CDR3, were shared between patients and controls.

TCR beta VDJ and CDR3 profiling used genomic DNA as template. TCRdb recomputed calls from the reads with MiXCR, one row per CDR3 protein. The sample has more than 250,000 distinct CDR3 sequences, approximately 57% seen once. This chain connects TRBV6-2 or TRBV6-3 to TRBJ1-1, with D perhaps TRBD1 (5 bases). This TCR was recovered from a human donor with severe aplastic anemia or a healthy control (not recorded which). The sample comprised sorted CD4+, CD8+, or CD8+CD57+ T cells (not recorded which) from PBMCs. The CDR3, as DNA: TGTGCCAGCACGCTACAGGTCAGGAACACTGAAGCTTTCTTT. Its protein product is CASTLQVRNTEAFF.